These 16 T cell receptor beta chains were sequenced from one sample in a study of T cell repertoires in cytomegalovirus infection. TCRdb redid the calling of the reads with MiXCR, one entry per CDR3 protein. The profile covers some 440,000 distinct CDR3 sequences, with roughly 31% appearing a single time and approximately 14% taken by the ten largest. Source material: PBMCs. Source of these receptors: a human donor in good health (CMV status not recorded). Some clones in this sample may be carry-over from other donors' samples.

This clonotype appeared many times. The chain recombines TRBV7-2 with TRBJ2-1; a weak D match, TRBD2 (5 bases). CDR1 and CDR2 (germline): SGHTA, FQGNSA. The CDR3 is 15 amino acids. V was cut by 0 bases and J by 7 bases, with 13 bases left in between. The CDR3 region has the DNA TGTGCCAGCAGCTTAGCTGGAGCGGCGCTGAATGAGCAGTTCTTC. Translating gives CASSLAGAALNEQFF.

Comments on this clonotype: One base away lies a much larger clone, so this may be a sequencing read error. The CDR3 end shows no conserved phenylalanine or tryptophan, and so a read error is likely. The genes are TRBV11-2 and TRBJ1-1; 8 bases agree with TRBD1. Per the germline V gene, CDR1 is SGHAT and CDR2 is FQNNGV. The CDR3 runs to 16 residues. Unmatched junction bases numbered 9, after V lost 5 bases and J lost 1 base. CDR3 bases: TGTGCCAGCAGCGAACAGGGGGGAAAAAGGAACACTGAAGCTTTCTTG. As protein: CASSEQGGKRNTEAFL.

This clonotype was counted only a few times. CDR3 sequence reads: CASRFGQTNEKLFF. Here the CDR3 DNA reads TGTGCCAGCAGGTTCGGACAGACTAATGAAAAACTGTTTTTT. The chain couples TRBV27 to TRBJ1-4; maybe TRBD1 (6 bases). Germline lookup yields CDR1 MNHEY and CDR2 SMNVEV (reference sequence). V was pared by 6 bases and J by 2 bases, with 10 bases between. This CDR3 has 14 residues.

The rearrangement uses TRBV12-3 or TRBV12-4 and TRBJ2-1; weak D call: TRBD1 (6 bases). V was pared by 5 bases and J by 0 bases, with 11 bases between. There are 15 residues in the CDR3. The CDR3 coding sequence is TGTGCCAGCAGTGAGGACAGTACCTCCTACAATGAGCAGTTCTTC. It encodes CASSEDSTSYNEQFF.

This clonotype was seen more than once but under ten times. This chain joins TRBV7-3 and TRBJ1-1; 8 bases are shared with TRBD1. The J segment lost 1 base and the V segment lost 5 bases, leaving 12 bases of the junction unmatched. CDR1 is SGHTA and CDR2 is FQGTGA in the germline V gene. CDR3 length: 17 amino acids. The CDR3 reads CASSPQATGVSNTEAFF. The CDR3 DNA reads TGTGCCAGCAGCCCGCAGGCGACAGGGGTCTCGAACACTGAAGCTTTCTTT.

As regards this clonotype: One junction end disagrees with the germline gene, perhaps due to a read error. The chain uses TRBV10-3 and TRBJ1-5; D unclear. CDR3 size: 15 residues. CDR1 and CDR2 from the germline V gene are ENHRY and SYGVKD. The CDR3 protein is CAISALSGSNQPPHF. The CDR3 nucleotides read TGTGCCATCTCGGCCTTATCAGGCTCCAATCAGCCCCCGCATTTT.

This clonotype came up once. This chain connects TRBV11-2 to TRBJ2-5; 9 bases align to TRBD2. CDR1 and CDR2 from the germline V gene are SGHAT and FQNNGV. The CDR3 extends over 16 amino acids. Trimming cost V 1 base and J 5 bases; bases outside gene matches: 8. The CDR3 spells CASSLVGGGGRETQYF. The DNA of the CDR3 is TGTGCCAGCAGCTTAGTGGGCGGGGGGGGACGGGAGACCCAGTACTTC.

Note on this clonotype: This may be a read error: a much more frequent sequence differs by one nucleotide. The chain employs TRBV19 and TRBJ1-1; D unresolved. V dropped 7 bases and J dropped 0 bases, with 9 bases sitting between them. The CDR3 is made up of 13 amino acids. Per germline, CDR1 LNHDA and CDR2 SQIVND (reference sequence). DNA for the CDR3: TGTGCCAGTATTCTCCCAATGAACACTGAAGCTTTCTTT. Its protein is CASILPMNTEAFF.

This clonotype was counted at least ten times. The chain uses TRBV7-2 and TRBJ2-3; 9 nucleotides match TRBD2. Germline CDR1 is SGHTA and CDR2 is FQGNSA. The CDR3 totals 15 residues. The J segment lost 7 bases and the V segment lost 6 bases, leaving 11 bases of the junction unmatched. CDR3 residues: CASSLSGGPEHTQYF. For the CDR3, the DNA is TGTGCCAGCAGTCTTAGCGGGGGCCCCGAGCATACGCAGTATTTT.

The chain carries TRBV29-1 and TRBJ1-1; 10 bases are a match to TRBD1. The ends lost 2 bases at V and 5 bases at J; junction bases unmatched: 8. This CDR3 is 15 amino acids long. Germline CDR1 reads SQVTM; CDR2 reads ANQGSEA. The CDR3 coding sequence is TGCAGCGTTGAATCCCAGACAGGGGGCCGAACTGAAGCTTTCTTT. It specifies CSVESQTGGRTEAFF.

This clonotype was seen more than once but under ten times. The chain carries TRBV6-1 and TRBJ2-1; 7 positions match TRBD1. J was trimmed by 9 bases and V by 3 bases; bases with no gene match: 5. CDR1 is MNHNS and CDR2 is SASEGT in the germline V gene. This CDR3 contains 13 residues. The CDR3 reads CASSETGWGEQFF. DNA for the CDR3: TGTGCCAGCAGTGAGACAGGGTGGGGTGAGCAGTTCTTC.

The chain uses TRBV6-6 and TRBJ2-5; a weak D match, TRBD2 (6 bases). The CDR3 extends over 13 amino acids. Between the trimmed V and J ends, which lost 8 bases and 2 bases, there was a span of 12 bases. Germline CDR1 and CDR2: MNHNY and SVGAGI (reference sequence). The CDR3, as DNA: TGTGCCAGCGTCGGGGGAAGGCAAGAGACCCAGTACTTC. This gives the protein CASVGGRQETQYF.

In DNA form, the CDR3 reads TGTGCCAGTAGTATGGCAAATTATGGCTACACCTTC. It translates to CASSMANYGYTF. The chain combines TRBV19 with TRBJ1-2; unclear D gene. V was clipped by 3 bases and J by 5 bases, with 7 bases between them. Germline-derived CDR1 and CDR2 are LNHDA and SQIVND (reference sequence). The CDR3 contains 12 residues.

The J gene is TRBJ2-3, the V gene TRBV5-1; no firm D call. The CDR3 length is 15 residues. CDR1 and CDR2 (germline): SGHRS, YFSETQ. V was trimmed by 7 bases and J by 0 bases, leaving 15 bases between them. The CDR3 nucleotides are TGCGCCAGCCGGCGAACAGCCACTAGCACAGATACGCAGTATTTT. Translating it yields CASRRTATSTDTQYF.

The chain recombines TRBV28 with TRBJ2-7; possible D gene TRBD2, 5 bases. The CDR3 consists of 13 residues. Germline V gene lookup returns CDR1 MDHEN and CDR2 SYDVKM. Trimming shortened V by 2 bases and J by 6 bases, and 11 bases separated the two germline ends. CDR3 in amino acids: CASSLDRGFEQYF. CDR3 DNA sequence: TGTGCCAGCAGTTTAGATCGGGGTTTCGAGCAGTACTTC.

The table lists this clonotype with a few counts. This chain connects TRBV5-4 to TRBJ2-5; D could derive from TRBD1 or TRBD2 (5 bases each). V dropped 1 base and J dropped 4 bases, with 11 bases sitting between them. Looked up from germline, CDR1 is SGHNT and CDR2 is YYREEE (reference sequence). The CDR3 totals 14 residues. The CDR3 loop is CASSLIGTRETQYF. CDR3 DNA sequence: TGTGCCAGCAGCTTGATCGGGACCAGAGAGACCCAGTACTTC.